This T cell receptor (beta chain) was observed in a study of blood T cell repertoires in COVID-19. At the level of the study: Sites in the United States, Italy and Spain provided acute and convalescent COVID-19 samples. PBMCs, B-cell-depleted T cells, or T cells provided the cDNA or gDNA that made up the material.

Everyone who took part was roughly 18 to 95 years old, and they came from about two dozen US areas. Which cohort a participant joined came from the clinical history participants gave. Assay used: immunoSEQ multiplex PCR; TCRdb lists only in-frame clones, some missing. The sample includes more than 400,000 clones, roughly 91% of them seen just once. Germline CDR1 is SGDLS and CDR2 is YYNGEE. With 4 bases clipped from V and 5 bases from J, the junction kept 13 bases outside the gene matches. This CDR3 is built from 17 residues. The chain carries TRBV9 and TRBJ2-2, with TRBD2 identical over 8 bases. Sequenced input: PBMCs or T cells enriched from blood (not recorded which). The TCR comes from a man between 18 and 29 years old who had recovered from COVID-19. Here the CDR3 DNA reads TGTGCCAGCAGCTTATCCCCGGGGGGGCCGGTAACCGGGGAGCTGTTTTTT. Translating it yields CASSLSPGGPVTGELFF.